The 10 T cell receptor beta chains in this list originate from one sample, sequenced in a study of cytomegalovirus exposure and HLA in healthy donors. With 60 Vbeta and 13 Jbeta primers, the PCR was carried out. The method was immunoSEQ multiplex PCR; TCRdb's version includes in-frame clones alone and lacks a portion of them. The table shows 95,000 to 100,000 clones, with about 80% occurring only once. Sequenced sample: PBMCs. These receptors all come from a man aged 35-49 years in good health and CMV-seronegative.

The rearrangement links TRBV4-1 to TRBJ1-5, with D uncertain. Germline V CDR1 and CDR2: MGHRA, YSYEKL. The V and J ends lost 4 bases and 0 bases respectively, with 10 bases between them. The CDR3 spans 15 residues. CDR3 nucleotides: TGCGCCAGCAGCCCTTTACGAGGTAGCAATCAGCCCCAGCATTTT. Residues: CASSPLRGSNQPQHF.

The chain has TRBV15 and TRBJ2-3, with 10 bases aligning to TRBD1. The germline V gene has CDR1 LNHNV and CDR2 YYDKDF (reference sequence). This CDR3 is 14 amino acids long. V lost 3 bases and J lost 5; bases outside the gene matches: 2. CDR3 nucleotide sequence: TGTGCCACCAGCAGGACAGGGGGCTTAGATACGCAGTATTTT. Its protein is CATSRTGGLDTQYF.

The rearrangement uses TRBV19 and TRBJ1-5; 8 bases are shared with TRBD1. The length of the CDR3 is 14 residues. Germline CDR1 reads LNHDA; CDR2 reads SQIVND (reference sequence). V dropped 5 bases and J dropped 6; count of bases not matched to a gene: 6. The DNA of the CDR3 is TGTGCCAGTAGTCGGACAGGGTACGGTCAGCCCCAGCATTTT. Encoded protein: CASSRTGYGQPQHF.

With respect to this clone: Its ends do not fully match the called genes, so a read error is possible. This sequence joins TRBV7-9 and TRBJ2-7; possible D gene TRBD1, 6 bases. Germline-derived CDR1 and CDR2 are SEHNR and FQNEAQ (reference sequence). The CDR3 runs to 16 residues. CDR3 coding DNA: TGTTCCAGCAGCTTAGGAGTTCAGGGACACTACGAGGAGCAGTACTTC. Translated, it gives CSSSLGVQGHYEEQYF. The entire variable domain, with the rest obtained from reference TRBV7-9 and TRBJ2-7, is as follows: DTGVSQNPRHKITKRGQNVTFRCDPISEHNRLYWYRQTLGQGPEFLTYFQNEAQLEKSRLLSDRFSAERPKGSFSTLEIQRTEQGDSAMYLCSSSLGVQGHYEEQYFGPGTRLTVT.

The CDR3 DNA reads as TGTGCCAGCACGGGGACAGGTCTCACCGGGGAGCTGTTTTTT. Amino acids: CASTGTGLTGELFF. The V and J genes are TRBV5-5 and TRBJ2-2, with 8 nucleotides matching TRBD1. Germline CDR1 is SGHKS and CDR2 is YYEKEE (reference sequence). Losses at the gene ends were 6 bases for V and 4 bases for J; bases not matched to a gene: 5. The CDR3 covers 14 residues.

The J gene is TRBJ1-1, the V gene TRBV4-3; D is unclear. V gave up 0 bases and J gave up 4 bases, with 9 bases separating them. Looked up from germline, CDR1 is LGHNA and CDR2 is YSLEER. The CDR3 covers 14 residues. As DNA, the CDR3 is TGCGCCAGCAGCCAAGAAAGGGAGGGCACTGAAGCTTTCTTT. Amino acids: CASSQEREGTEAFF.

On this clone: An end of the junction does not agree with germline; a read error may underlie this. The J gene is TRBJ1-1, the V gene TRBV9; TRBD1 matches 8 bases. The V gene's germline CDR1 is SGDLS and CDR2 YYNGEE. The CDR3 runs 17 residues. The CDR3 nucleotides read TGTGCCAGCAGCCCCAAACCGGGACAGGCCATGGGCACTAAAGCTTTCTTT. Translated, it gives CASSPKPGQAMGTKAFF.

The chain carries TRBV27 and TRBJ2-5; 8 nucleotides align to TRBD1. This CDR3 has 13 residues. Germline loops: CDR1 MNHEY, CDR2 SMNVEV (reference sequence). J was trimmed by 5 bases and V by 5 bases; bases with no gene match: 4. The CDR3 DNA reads TGTGCCAGCAGTCAGGGGGCGACCGAGACCCAGTACTTC. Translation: CASSQGATETQYF.

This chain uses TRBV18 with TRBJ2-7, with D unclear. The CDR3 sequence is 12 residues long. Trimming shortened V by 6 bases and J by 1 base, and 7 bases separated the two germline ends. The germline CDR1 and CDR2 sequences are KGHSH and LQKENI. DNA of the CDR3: TGTGCCAGCTCCCTAAAGTCCTACGAGCAGTACTTC. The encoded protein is CASSLKSYEQYF.

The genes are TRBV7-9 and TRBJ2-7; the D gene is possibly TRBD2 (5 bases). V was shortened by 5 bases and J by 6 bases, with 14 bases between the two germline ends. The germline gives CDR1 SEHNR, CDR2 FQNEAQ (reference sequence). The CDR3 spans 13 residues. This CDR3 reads CASSHKPGSEQYF. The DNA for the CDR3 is TGTGCCAGCAGCCATAAGCCGGGGTCCGAGCAGTACTTC.